Detailed here is one T cell receptor beta chain. The V and J ends lost 2 bases and 7 bases respectively, with 7 bases between them. Germline CDR1 is KGHDR and CDR2 is SFDVKD. This CDR3 is built from 12 residues. Per the original methods: Researchers report that nucleated cell counts were estimated from reference gene primer amplification. Produced via immunoSEQ multiplex PCR; TCRdb's table is partial and in-frame only. From that table come the V and J calls and clone size; the DNA was used to work out D and trimming. The sample has hundreds of thousands of clones, approximately 86% seen once. These data come from a study of blood T cell repertoires in COVID-19. Each participant's cohort was designated according to participant-reported clinical history.

Sequencing input: PBMCs or T cells enriched from blood (not recorded which). This receptor was identified in a woman aged 35 to 49 with acute COVID-19. This rearrangement joins TRBV24-1 to TRBJ1-1, with D uncertain. CDR3 residues: CATSDSGVEAFF. CDR3 bases: TGTGCCACCAGTGATTCCGGAGTTGAAGCTTTCTTT.